The sequence of this TCR beta chain was determined in a study of cytomegalovirus exposure and HLA in healthy donors. Turning to the study itself: Among approximately 400 genotyped donors, about 83% fell in the Caucasian-associated ancestry cluster.

General observations from the study: The authors later found TCR association rates varying by HLA locus, with DRB1 most and HLA-C fewest. Prior analysis indicated that the majority of TCR beta V segments exhibited productivity approximately 87% or approximately 30% of the time.

The CDR3 is 16 residues long. Per germline, CDR1 PRHDT and CDR2 FYEKMQ (reference sequence). Trimming removed 1 base at V and 2 bases at J, with 9 bases between. Points on this clone: Its antigen is unidentified.

PCR primers comprised 60 Vbeta and 13 Jbeta primers. Only in-frame clones appear in the TCRdb table, and some are missing; sequencing was by immunoSEQ multiplex PCR. The sample holds around 150,000 clones; roughly 87% are singletons and the top ten take roughly 4%. The donors (healthy individuals) were bone marrow donors. This sequence joins TRBV13 and TRBJ1-6; TRBD1 might be the D (5 bases). This TCR derives from a man in his fifties in good health and CMV-seropositive. Sequenced sample: PBMCs. Here the CDR3 DNA reads TGTGCCAGCAGCTTAGCTCTGGACACCTATAATTCACCCCTCCACTTT. Protein product: CASSLALDTYNSPLHF.